This TCR beta chain was identified during a study of T cells in Graves' hyperthyroidism and ophthalmopathy. Whole-study context: The authors collected peripheral blood at initial diagnosis, before any treatment.

Preceding any ophthalmopathy symptoms, the blood sample dates from first hyperthyroidism diagnosis. Fresh peripheral blood, about 9.3 ml, yielded the PBMCs. What was amplified from RNA transcripts were TCR beta CDR3 regions. When the TCR CDR3 underwent first-round RT-PCR, the HTBI primer set was used. TCRdb recomputed calls from the multiplex PCR reads with MiXCR, one row per CDR3 protein. This table holds around 700,000 distinct CDR3 sequences, approximately 18% found once. The CDR3 contains 15 residues. V shed 7 bases and J 7 bases; nucleotides not matched to a gene: 8. The germline V gene encodes CDR1 SNHLY and CDR2 FYNNEI.

The gene calls are TRBV2 and TRBJ2-1; 12 bases are a match to TRBD2. Sequencing was carried out using blood. The source is a woman aged 45-59 years with Graves' hyperthyroidism that later progressed to Graves' ophthalmopathy. CDR3 amino acids: CASMGGTSGWNEQFF. CDR3 nucleotides: TGTGCCAGCATGGGGGGGACTAGCGGGTGGAATGAGCAGTTCTTC.